What follows is one T cell receptor (beta chain) and its context. Its target is not known. The data are from a study of cytomegalovirus exposure and HLA in healthy donors. Study-level points and caveats: Other equally common chains were less clonally expanded than HLA-associated TCR beta chains, a later analysis showed. TCR beta V- and J-gene trimming was later associated with a missense DCLRE1C variant.

This CDR3 is built from 18 residues. Trimming cost V 4 bases and J 1 base; bases outside gene matches: 11. Germline lookup yields CDR1 SGHVS and CDR2 FNYEAQ. This PCR relied on a set of 60 Vbeta primers and 13 Jbeta primers. Clones were read by immunoSEQ multiplex PCR, and TCRdb kept only the in-frame ones, dropping some. The repertoire holds some 120,000 clones, with about 84% as singletons. Nominally healthy donors provided the samples, though records likely missed some immune exposures. This TCR derives from a man aged 18 to 35 in good health and CMV-seropositive. This rearrangement joins TRBV7-6 to TRBJ2-1, with 9 nucleotides matching TRBD1. The specimen sequenced was PBMCs. The CDR3 nucleotides read TGTGCCAGCAGCTCCATTAGGGGGGGACAGGGATCCTACAATGAGCAGTTCTTC. It encodes CASSSIRGGQGSYNEQFF.